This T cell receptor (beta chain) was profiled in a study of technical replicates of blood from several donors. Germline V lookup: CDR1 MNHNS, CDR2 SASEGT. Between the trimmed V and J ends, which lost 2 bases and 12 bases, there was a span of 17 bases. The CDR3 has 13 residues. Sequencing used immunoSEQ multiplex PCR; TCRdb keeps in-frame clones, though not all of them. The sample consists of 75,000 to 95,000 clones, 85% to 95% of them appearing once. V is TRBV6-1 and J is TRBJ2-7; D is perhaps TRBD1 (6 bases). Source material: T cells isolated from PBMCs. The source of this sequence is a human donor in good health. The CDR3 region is CASSEIFGTSLYF. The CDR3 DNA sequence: TGTGCCAGCAGTGAAATTTTTGGGACAAGCCTGTACTTC.